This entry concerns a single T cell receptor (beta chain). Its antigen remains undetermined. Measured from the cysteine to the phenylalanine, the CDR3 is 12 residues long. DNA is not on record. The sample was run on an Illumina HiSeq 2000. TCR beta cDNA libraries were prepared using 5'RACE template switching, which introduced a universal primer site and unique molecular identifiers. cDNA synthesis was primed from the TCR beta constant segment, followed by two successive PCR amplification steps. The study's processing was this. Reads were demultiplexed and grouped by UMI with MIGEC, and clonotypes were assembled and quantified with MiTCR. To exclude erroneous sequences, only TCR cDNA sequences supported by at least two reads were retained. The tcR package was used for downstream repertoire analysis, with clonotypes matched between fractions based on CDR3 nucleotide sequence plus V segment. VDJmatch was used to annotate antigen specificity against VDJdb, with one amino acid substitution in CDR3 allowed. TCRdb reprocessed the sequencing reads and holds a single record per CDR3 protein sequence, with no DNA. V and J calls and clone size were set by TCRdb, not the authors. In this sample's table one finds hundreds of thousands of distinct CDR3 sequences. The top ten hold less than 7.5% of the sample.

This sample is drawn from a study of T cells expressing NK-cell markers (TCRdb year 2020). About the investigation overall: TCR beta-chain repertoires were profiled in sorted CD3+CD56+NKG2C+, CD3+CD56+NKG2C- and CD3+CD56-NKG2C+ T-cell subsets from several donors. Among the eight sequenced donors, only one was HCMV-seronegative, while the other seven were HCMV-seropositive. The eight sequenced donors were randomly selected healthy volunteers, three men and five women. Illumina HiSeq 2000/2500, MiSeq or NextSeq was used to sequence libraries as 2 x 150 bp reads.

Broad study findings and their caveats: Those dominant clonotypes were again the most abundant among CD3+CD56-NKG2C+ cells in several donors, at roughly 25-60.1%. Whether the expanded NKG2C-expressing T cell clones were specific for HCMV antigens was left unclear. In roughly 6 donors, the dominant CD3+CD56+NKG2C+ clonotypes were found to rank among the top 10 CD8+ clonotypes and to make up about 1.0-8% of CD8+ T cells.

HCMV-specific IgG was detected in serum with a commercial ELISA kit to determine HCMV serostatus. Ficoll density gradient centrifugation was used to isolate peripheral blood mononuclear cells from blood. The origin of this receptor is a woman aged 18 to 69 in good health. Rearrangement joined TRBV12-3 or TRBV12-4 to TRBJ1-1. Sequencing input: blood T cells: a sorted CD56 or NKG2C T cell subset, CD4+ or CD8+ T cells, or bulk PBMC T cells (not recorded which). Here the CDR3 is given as CASSLVNTEAFF.